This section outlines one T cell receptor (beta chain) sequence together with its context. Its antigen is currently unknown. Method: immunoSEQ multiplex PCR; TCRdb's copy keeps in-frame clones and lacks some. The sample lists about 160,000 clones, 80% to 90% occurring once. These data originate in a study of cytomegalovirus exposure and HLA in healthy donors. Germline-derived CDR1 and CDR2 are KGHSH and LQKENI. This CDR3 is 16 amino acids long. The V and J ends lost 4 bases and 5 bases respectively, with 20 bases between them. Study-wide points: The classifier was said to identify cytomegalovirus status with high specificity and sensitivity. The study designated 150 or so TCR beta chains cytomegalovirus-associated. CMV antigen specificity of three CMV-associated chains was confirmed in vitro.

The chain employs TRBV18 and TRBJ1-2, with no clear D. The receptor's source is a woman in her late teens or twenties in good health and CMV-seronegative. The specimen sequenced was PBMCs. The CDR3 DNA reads TGTGCCAGCTCACTGGTGAAAATCCGCGACTTGTATGGCTACACCTTC. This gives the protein CASSLVKIRDLYGYTF.